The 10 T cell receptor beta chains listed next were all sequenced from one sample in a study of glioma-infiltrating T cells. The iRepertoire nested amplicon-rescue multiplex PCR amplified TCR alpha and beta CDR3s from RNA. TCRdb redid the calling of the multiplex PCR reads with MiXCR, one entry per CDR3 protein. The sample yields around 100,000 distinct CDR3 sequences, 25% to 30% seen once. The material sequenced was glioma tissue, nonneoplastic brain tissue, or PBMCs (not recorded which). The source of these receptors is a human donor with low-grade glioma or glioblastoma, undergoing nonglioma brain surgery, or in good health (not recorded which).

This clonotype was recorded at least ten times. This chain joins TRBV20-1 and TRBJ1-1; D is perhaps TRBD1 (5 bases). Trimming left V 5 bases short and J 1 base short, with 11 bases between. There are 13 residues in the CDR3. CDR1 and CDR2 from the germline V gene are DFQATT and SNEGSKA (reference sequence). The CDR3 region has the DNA TGCAGTGCTGTGGGACGGCAGAACACTGAAGCTTTCTTT. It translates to CSAVGRQNTEAFF.

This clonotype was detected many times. The CDR3 is CASSLFLRGLAGNEQFF. The CDR3 bases are TGTGCCAGCAGCTTGTTCTTAAGGGGACTAGCTGGCAATGAGCAGTTCTTC. The chain employs TRBV5-8 and TRBJ2-1; 9 positions agree with TRBD2. The CDR3 is 17 residues long. J lost 6 bases, V lost 1 base, and 11 bases had no gene match. Germline lookup yields CDR1 SGHTS and CDR2 YDEGEE.

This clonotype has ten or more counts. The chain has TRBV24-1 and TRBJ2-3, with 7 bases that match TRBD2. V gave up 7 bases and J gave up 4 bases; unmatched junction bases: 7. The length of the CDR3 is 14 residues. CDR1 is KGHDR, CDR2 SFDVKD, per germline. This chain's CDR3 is CATRGRGSSDTQYF. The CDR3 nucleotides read TGTGCCACCAGAGGGAGGGGTAGTTCAGATACGCAGTATTTT.

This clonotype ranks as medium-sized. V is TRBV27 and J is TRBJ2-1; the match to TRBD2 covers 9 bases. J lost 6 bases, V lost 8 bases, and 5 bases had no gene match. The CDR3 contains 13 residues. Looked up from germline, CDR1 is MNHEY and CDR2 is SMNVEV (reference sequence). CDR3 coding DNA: TGTGCCAGCTCCCTGGGACTAGCCAATGAGCAGTTCTTC. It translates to CASSLGLANEQFF.

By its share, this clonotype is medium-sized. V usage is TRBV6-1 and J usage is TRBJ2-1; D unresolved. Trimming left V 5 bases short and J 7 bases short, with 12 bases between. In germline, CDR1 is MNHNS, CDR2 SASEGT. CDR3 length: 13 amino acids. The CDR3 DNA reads TGTGCCAGCAGTCCCCCCCTCGCGAATGAGCAGTTCTTC. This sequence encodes CASSPPLANEQFF.

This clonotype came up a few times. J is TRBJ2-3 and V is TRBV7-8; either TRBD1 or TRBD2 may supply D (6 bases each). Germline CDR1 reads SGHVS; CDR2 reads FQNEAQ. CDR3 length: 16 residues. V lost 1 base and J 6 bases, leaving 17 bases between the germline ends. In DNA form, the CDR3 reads TGTGCCAGCAGCTTAGGTGGGGGGCGCATCGGGGATACGCAGTATTTT. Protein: CASSLGGGRIGDTQYF.

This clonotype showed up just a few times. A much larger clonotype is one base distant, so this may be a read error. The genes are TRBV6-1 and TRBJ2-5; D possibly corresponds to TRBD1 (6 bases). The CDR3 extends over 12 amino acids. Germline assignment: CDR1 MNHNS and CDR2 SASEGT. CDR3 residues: CASSQNQGHSHF. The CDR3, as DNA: TGTGCCAGCAGTCAAAACCAGGGACATTCTCACTTC.

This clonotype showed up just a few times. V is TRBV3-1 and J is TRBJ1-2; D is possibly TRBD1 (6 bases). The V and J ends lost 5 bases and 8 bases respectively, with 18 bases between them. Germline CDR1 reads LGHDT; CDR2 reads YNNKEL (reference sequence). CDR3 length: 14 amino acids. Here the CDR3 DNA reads TGTGCCAGCAGCGAATTGTCCGGGACATGGGGCTACACCTTC. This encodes CASSELSGTWGYTF.

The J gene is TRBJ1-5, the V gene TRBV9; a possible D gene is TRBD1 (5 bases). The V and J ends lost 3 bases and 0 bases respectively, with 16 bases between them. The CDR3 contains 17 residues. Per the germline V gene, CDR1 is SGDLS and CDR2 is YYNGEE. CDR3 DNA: TGTGCCAGCAGCGCTAATTCCGGGACTGATAGCAATCAGCCCCAGCATTTT. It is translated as CASSANSGTDSNQPQHF.

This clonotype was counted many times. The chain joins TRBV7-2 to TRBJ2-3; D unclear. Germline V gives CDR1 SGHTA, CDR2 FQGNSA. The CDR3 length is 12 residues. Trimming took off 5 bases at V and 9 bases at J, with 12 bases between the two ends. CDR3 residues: CASSPSPRTQYF. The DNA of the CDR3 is TGTGCCAGCAGCCCAAGCCCCCGGACGCAGTATTTT.